A selection of T cell receptor beta chains follows, all from one sample in a study of cytomegalovirus exposure and HLA in healthy donors. Clones were read by immunoSEQ multiplex PCR, and TCRdb kept only the in-frame ones, dropping some. Of about 65,000 clones listed, about 90% were seen once; the top ten hold over 1%. The specimen was PBMCs. Receptor source: a young woman in good health and CMV-seronegative. The conserved cysteine and the conserved F or W are not part of the CDR3 here. D genes are given only for firm matches.

V gene	D gene	J gene	CDR3 protein
TRBV28	-	TRBJ1-2	ASQGLGLSNYGYT
TRBV7-9	-	TRBJ2-1	ASTPPGQIYNEQF
TRBV28	-	TRBJ2-6	ASSHRLPGANVLT
TRBV4-1	-	TRBJ1-5	ASSPSEGGLNQPQH
TRBV5-3	-	TRBJ2-2	ARSSLTGTVNTGELF
TRBV6-1	-	TRBJ2-7	ASSEDSGGPYEQY
TRBV7-9	TRBD2	TRBJ2-1	ASSQAGREGNEQF
TRBV11-1	-	TRBJ2-5	ASSRLGSTQETQY
TRBV7-9	-	TRBJ2-1	ASSPLGAVDNEQF
TRBV7-3	-	TRBJ1-1	ASSFYTGPYEAF
TRBV5-1	-	TRBJ2-5	ASSLGQAQETQY
TRBV4-3	-	TRBJ2-7	ASSQAEGGANEQY
TRBV2	-	TRBJ1-6	ASSVRGDSPLH
TRBV7-2	TRBD2	TRBJ2-1	ASSLQGLANNEQF
TRBV9	-	TRBJ2-1	ASSATGSSYNEQF
TRBV10-3	-	TRBJ2-5	AISAYRGYDRGGETQY
TRBV28	-	TRBJ1-4	ASSFGGAEKLF
TRBV11-3	-	TRBJ2-1	ASSVGGSGEANEQF
TRBV11-2	TRBD2	TRBJ2-1	ASSLVGGLSGVYNEQF
TRBV2	-	TRBJ2-7	ASRGGGYEQY
TRBV28	-	TRBJ1-1	ASSTRPVLGAEAF
TRBV18	TRBD2	TRBJ2-7	ASSPPLAGGSYEQY
TRBV7-2	TRBD1	TRBJ1-1	ASSLAQGAGAF
TRBV18	TRBD1	TRBJ1-1	ASSPRQGANTEAF
TRBV28	-	TRBJ2-3	ATLSGGPTDTQY
TRBV7-9	-	TRBJ2-4	ASSLGHSLAKNIQY
TRBV27	-	TRBJ1-4	ASSFRGAEKLF
TRBV28	-	TRBJ2-1	ASSFQGGGEQF
TRBV9	TRBD2	TRBJ2-3	ASSAVAGGPDTQY
TRBV11-2	TRBD1	TRBJ2-7	AIAGQGVYEQY
TRBV10-3	TRBD2	TRBJ2-7	AISEGASGGYEQY
TRBV4-1	-	TRBJ1-3	ASSQARGGGNTIY
TRBV28	-	TRBJ1-2	ASSQGGGRGYT